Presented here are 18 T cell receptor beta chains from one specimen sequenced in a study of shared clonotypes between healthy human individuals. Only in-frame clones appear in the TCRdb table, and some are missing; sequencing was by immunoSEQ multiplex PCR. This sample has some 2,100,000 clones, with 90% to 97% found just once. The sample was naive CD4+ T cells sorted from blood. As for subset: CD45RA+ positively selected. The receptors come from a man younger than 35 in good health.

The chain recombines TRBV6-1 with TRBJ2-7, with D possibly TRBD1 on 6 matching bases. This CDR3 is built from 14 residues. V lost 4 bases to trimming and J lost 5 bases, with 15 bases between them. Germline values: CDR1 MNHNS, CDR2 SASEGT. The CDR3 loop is CASSVLGPGDEQYF. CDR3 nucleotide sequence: TGTGCCAGCAGTGTTCTAGGCCCAGGGGACGAGCAGTACTTC.

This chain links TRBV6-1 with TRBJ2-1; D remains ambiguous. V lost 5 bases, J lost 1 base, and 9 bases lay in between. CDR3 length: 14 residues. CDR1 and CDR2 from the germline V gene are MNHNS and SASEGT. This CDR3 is CASSLVFSYNEQFF. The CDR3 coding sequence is TGTGCCAGCAGTCTAGTCTTTTCCTACAATGAGCAGTTCTTC.

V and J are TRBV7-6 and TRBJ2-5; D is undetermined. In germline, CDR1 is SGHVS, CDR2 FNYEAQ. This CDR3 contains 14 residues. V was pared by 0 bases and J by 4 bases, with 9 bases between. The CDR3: CASSLAFVGETQYF. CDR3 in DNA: TGTGCCAGCAGCTTAGCCTTTGTAGGAGAGACCCAGTACTTC.

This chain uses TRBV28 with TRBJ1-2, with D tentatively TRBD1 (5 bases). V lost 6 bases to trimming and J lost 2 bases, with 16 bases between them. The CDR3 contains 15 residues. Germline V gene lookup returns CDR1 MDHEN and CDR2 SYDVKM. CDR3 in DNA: TGTGCCAGCAGCTGGGGGGGGAATCCCAACTATGGCTACACCTTC. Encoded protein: CASSWGGNPNYGYTF.

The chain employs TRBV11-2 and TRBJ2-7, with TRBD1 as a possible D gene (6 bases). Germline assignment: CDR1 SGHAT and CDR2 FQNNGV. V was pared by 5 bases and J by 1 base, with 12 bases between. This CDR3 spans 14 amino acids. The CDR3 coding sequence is TGTGCCAGCAGCGGACAGTACATATCCTACGAGCAGTACTTC. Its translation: CASSGQYISYEQYF. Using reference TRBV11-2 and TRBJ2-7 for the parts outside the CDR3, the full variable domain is EAGVAQSPRYKIIEKRQSVAFWCNPISGHATLYWYQQILGQGPKLLIQFQNNGVVDDSQLPKDRFSAERLKGVDSTLKIQPAKLEDSAVYLCASSGQYISYEQYFGPGTRLTVT.

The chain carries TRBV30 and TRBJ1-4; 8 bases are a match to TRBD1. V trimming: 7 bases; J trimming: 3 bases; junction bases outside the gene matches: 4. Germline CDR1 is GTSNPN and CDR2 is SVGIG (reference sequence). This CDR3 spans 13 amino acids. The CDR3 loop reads CASGQGANEKLFF. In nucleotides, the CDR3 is TGTGCCTCAGGACAGGGTGCTAATGAAAAACTGTTTTTT. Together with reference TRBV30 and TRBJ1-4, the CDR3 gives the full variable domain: SQTIHQWPATLVQPVGSPLSLECTVEGTSNPNLYWYRQAAGRGLQLLFYSVGIGQISSEVPQNLSASRPQDRQFILSSKKLLLSDSGFYLCASGQGANEKLFFGSGTQLSVL.

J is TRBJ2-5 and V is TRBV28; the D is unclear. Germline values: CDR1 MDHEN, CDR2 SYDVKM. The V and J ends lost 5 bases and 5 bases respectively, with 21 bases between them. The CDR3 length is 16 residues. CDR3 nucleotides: TGTGCCAGCAGTCTCTCCGGTGGAGTAGTAAGGGAGACCCAGTACTTC. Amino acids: CASSLSGGVVRETQYF.

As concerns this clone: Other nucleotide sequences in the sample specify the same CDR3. The CDR3 here is CASSLGDSGNTIYF. The CDR3 bases are TGCGCCAGCAGTCTGGGCGATTCTGGAAACACCATATATTTT. The chain employs TRBV5-1 and TRBJ1-3; no clear D gene. The germline V and J ends were trimmed by 5 bases and 1 base, with 10 bases remaining between them. The CDR3 is 14 amino acids. Germline CDR1 SGHRS, CDR2 YFSETQ.

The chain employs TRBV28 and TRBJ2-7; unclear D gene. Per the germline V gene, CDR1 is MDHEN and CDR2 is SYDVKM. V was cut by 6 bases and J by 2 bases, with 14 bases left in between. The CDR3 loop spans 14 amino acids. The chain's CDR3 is CASRADLDPYEQYF. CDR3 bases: TGTGCCAGCAGGGCCGACTTGGACCCCTACGAGCAGTACTTC.

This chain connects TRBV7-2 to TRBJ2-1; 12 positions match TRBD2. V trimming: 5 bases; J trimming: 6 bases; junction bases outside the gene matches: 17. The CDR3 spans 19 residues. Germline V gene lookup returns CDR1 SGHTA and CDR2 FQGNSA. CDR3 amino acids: CASSPQHPRLAGVSNEQFF. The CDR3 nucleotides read TGTGCCAGCAGCCCGCAACACCCCAGACTAGCGGGAGTGAGCAATGAGCAGTTCTTC.

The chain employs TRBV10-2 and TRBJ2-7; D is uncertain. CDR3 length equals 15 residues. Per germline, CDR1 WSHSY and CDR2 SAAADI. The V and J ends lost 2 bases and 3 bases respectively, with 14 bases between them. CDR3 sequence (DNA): TGCGCCAGCAGTGAGGCGTCTTTGATCCACTACGAGCAGTACTTC. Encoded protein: CASSEASLIHYEQYF.

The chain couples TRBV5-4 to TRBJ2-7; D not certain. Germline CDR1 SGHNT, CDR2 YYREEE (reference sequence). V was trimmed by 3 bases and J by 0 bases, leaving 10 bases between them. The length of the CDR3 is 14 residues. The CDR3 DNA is TGTGCCAGCAGCTACCATGGCTTCTCCTACGAGCAGTACTTC. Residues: CASSYHGFSYEQYF.

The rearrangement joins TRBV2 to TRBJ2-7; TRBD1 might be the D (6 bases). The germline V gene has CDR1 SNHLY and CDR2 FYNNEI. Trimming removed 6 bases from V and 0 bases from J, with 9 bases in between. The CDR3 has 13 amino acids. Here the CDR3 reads CASSQGTSYEQYF. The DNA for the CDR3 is TGTGCCAGCAGCCAGGGGACCTCCTACGAGCAGTACTTC.

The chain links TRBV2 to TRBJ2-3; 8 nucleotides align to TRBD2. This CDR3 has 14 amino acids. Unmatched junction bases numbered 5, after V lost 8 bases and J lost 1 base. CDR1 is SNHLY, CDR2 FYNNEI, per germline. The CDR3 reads CASFRREGTDTQYF. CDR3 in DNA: TGTGCCAGCTTCCGGCGGGAGGGCACAGATACGCAGTATTTT.

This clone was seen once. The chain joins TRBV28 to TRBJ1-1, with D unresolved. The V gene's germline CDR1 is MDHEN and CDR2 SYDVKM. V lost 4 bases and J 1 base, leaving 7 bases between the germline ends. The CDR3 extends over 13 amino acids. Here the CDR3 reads CASSSPTNTEAFF. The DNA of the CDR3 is TGTGCCAGCAGTTCCCCCACGAACACTGAAGCTTTCTTT.

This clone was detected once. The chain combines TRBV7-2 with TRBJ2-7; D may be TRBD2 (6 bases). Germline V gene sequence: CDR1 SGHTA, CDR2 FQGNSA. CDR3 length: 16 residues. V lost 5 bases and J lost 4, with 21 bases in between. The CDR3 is CASSPSGLAAPYEQYF. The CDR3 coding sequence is TGTGCCAGCAGCCCCTCCGGGTTAGCGGCCCCATACGAGCAGTACTTC.

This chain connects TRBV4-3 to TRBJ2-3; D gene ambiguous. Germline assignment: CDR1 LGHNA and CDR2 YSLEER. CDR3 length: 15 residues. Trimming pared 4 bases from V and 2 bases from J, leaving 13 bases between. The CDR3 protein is CASSPTPAPTDTQYF. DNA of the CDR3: TGCGCCAGCAGCCCGACCCCGGCGCCCACAGATACGCAGTATTTT.

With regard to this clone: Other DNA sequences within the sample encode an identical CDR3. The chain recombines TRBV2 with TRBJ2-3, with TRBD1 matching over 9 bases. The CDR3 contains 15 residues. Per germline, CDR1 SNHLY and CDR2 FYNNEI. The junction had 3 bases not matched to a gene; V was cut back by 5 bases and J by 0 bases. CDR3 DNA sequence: TGTGCCAGCAGTCCGGGGACAGGGAGCACAGATACGCAGTATTTT. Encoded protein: CASSPGTGSTDTQYF.